The present T cell receptor (beta chain) was sequenced within a study of blood T cells in healthy people across ages. The study, taken as a whole, reports: Percentage of naive T cells showed a strong correlation with TCR beta diversity. The donors' CMV status was not determined, possibly confounding changes in expanded clonotypes. Fewer expanded clones and more diversity marked long-lived versus aged donors.

A second about 6 to 12 cycle PCR used barcoded and J-beta primers. Researchers report that each sample yielded at least 2.5 million CDR3-containing paired-end reads. From the 5' RACE reads, TCRdb called clonotypes with MiXCR, one entry per CDR3 protein. The profile shows 650,000 to 900,000 distinct CDR3 sequences, around 68% of them singletons. About this clonotype: Its specificity is unknown.

The CDR3 sequence is 17 residues long. Looked up from germline, CDR1 is SGHKS and CDR2 is YYEKEE (reference sequence). V was pared by 1 base and J by 4 bases, with 15 bases between. Sequences were obtained from blood. The clonotype was recovered from a man aged 25-40 years in good health. This chain uses TRBV5-5 with TRBJ2-6; no clear D gene. CDR3 coding DNA: TGTGCCAGCAGCTTGTGGACCCCTCGGGCCGGGGCCAACGTCCTGACTTTC. Translation gives CASSLWTPRAGANVLTF.